What follows are 10 T cell receptor beta chains derived from one specimen sequenced in a study of T cells in Graves' hyperthyroidism and ophthalmopathy. Researchers amplified the TCR beta CDR3 regions from RNA transcripts. Initially, a first-round RT-PCR of the TCR CDR3 employed the HTBI primer set. One entry per CDR3 protein results from TCRdb running MiXCR on the multiplex PCR reads. This sample yields fewer than 500,000 distinct CDR3 sequences, of which roughly 15% are seen a single time; around a fifth belongs to the top ten. The specimen was blood. These receptors were collected from a woman between 25 and 40 years old with Graves' ophthalmopathy.

This clonotype has just a few counts. The V call is TRBV29-1, the J call TRBJ2-1, with D unclear. Looked up from germline, CDR1 is SQVTM and CDR2 is ANQGSEA. Between the trimmed V and J ends, which lost 4 bases and 4 bases, there was a span of 5 bases. The CDR3 extends over 11 amino acids. The DNA of the CDR3 is TGCAGCGTTGGTGGATACAATGAGCAGTTCTTC. Its protein is CSVGGYNEQFF.

A note on this clonotype: One junction end does not reproduce the germline sequence, and a read error may be involved. Here the CDR3 reads CARSLDLDYGYTF. As DNA, the CDR3 is TGCGCCAGAAGCTTGGACTTAGACTATGGCTACACCTTC. The chain joins TRBV5-6 to TRBJ1-2, with D unclear. CDR3 length: 13 residues. Germline V lookup: CDR1 SGHDT, CDR2 YYEEEE.

Many counts were recorded for this clonotype. The chain is built from TRBV11-2 and TRBJ2-3; 7 bases fit TRBD1. This CDR3 has 17 amino acids. CDR1 and CDR2 from the germline V gene are SGHAT and FQNNGV. J was trimmed by 3 bases and V by 2 bases; bases with no gene match: 11. The CDR3 bases are TGTGCCAGCAGCTTAATGTTCGACAGGGTCGCGACAGATACGCAGTATTTT. It is translated as CASSLMFDRVATDTQYF. The entire variable domain, with the rest obtained from reference TRBV11-2 and TRBJ2-3, is as follows: EAGVAQSPRYKIIEKRQSVAFWCNPISGHATLYWYQQILGQGPKLLIQFQNNGVVDDSQLPKDRFSAERLKGVDSTLKIQPAKLEDSAVYLCASSLMFDRVATDTQYFGPGTRLTVL.

This clonotype was detected ten times or more. The rearrangement uses TRBV30 and TRBJ1-2; 9 nucleotides line up with TRBD1. Per the germline V gene, CDR1 is GTSNPN and CDR2 is SVGIG (reference sequence). The trim removed 2 bases at V and 8 bases at J, leaving 12 bases unmatched. The CDR3 has 15 amino acids. The CDR3 DNA follows: TGTGCCTGGAGTTCACAAGGACAGGGGATGCGGGGCTACACCTTC. It codes for CAWSSQGQGMRGYTF.

There are many counts of this clonotype. The chain combines TRBV6-5 with TRBJ2-3; D gene unclear. CDR3 size: 14 residues. CDR1 is MNHEY and CDR2 is SVGAGI in the germline V gene. Trimming removed 2 bases at V and 2 bases at J, with 8 bases between. CDR3 sequence reads: CASSYIQITDTQYF. In nucleotides, the CDR3 is TGTGCCAGCAGTTACATCCAGATCACAGATACGCAGTATTTT.

This clonotype was recorded many times. This chain connects TRBV28 to TRBJ2-3; D is perhaps TRBD2 (5 bases). CDR1 is MDHEN and CDR2 is SYDVKM in the germline V gene. This CDR3 contains 16 residues. The V gene lost 3 bases and the J gene lost 0 bases, with 13 bases spanning the gap. Written as DNA, the CDR3 is TGTGCCAGCAGTTTCCCGGGAAGTCCTAGCACAGATACGCAGTATTTT. Its protein product is CASSFPGSPSTDTQYF. The whole variable domain, remainder taken from reference TRBV28 and TRBJ2-3, is DVKVTQSSRYLVKRTGEKVFLECVQDMDHENMFWYRQDPGLGLRLIYFSYDVKMKEKGDIPEGYSVSREKKERFSLILESASTNQTSMYLCASSFPGSPSTDTQYFGPGTRLTVL.

J is TRBJ1-5 and V is TRBV5-6; 7 positions agree with TRBD1. V shed 0 bases, J shed 5 bases, and the junction held 2 bases outside the gene matches. The CDR3 spans 14 residues. Germline assignment: CDR1 SGHDT and CDR2 YYEEEE. CDR3 sequence (DNA): TGTGCCAGCAGCTTGGCTACAGGGGATCAGCCCCAGCATTTT. It yields the protein CASSLATGDQPQHF.

This clonotype appeared a few times. The V gene is TRBV20-1, the J gene TRBJ1-2; no firm D call. Trimming pared 0 bases from V and 3 bases from J, leaving 14 bases between. Germline assignment: CDR1 DFQATT and CDR2 SNEGSKA (reference sequence). CDR3 length equals 15 residues. The DNA for the CDR3 is TGCAGTGCTAGAGATATGGGCAGGCAAGACTATGGCTACACCTTC. Its protein product is CSARDMGRQDYGYTF.

This clonotype was seen at least ten times. The chain uses TRBV28 and TRBJ1-2; 7 nucleotides match TRBD1. Trimming took 3 bases from V and 5 from J; bases not matched to a gene: 12. This CDR3 is built from 16 residues. Germline loops: CDR1 MDHEN, CDR2 SYDVKM. DNA of the CDR3: TGTGCCAGCAGTTTGCCGGGACAGTTAGGTCGGTATGGCTACACCTTC. Protein product: CASSLPGQLGRYGYTF.

The V call is TRBV4-1, the J call TRBJ2-7, with D possibly TRBD1 on 5 matching bases. V dropped 5 bases and J dropped 6 bases, with 20 bases sitting between them. From germline, CDR1 is MGHRA and CDR2 YSYEKL. The CDR3 has 15 residues. The CDR3 reads CASSLPTPGWSEQYF. CDR3 sequence (DNA): TGCGCCAGCAGCTTACCAACGCCAGGGTGGAGCGAGCAGTACTTC.